These 18 T cell receptor beta chains were all obtained from the same sample, sequenced in a study of human T cells and chemical hapten exposure (dated by TCRdb to the early 2020s). Library generation was performed with RACE. The instrument was a NextSeq 500. In-frame beta chains were kept once TCRdb had trimmed the public reads at Q25 with fastp and called clones with MiXCR. Entries that share a CDR3 protein sequence are merged under the most common genes and DNA. This sample is represented by around 120,000 distinct CDR3 sequences; roughly an eighth of them were singletons. Clones ranked in the top ten supply around 0.99% of the sample. The time point tag for this specimen amounts to: patch test 1, 2 weeks after DPC sensitization. Per the publication, the treatment or condition label means: therapeutic diphenylcyclopropenone sensitization with weekly scalp DPC. Source: whole blood, taken in connection with sensitization to the hapten diphenylcyclopropenone (DPC). The source is a man aged 18 to 29 with alopecia areata. Some clones in this sample may be carry-over from other donors' samples.

This clonotype was detected only a few times. The chain employs TRBV5-1 and TRBJ2-7; D might be TRBD1 (6 bases). CDR3 size: 15 residues. Germline-derived CDR1 and CDR2 are SGHRS and YFSETQ. Trimming took off 4 bases at V and 4 bases at J, with 18 bases between the two ends. DNA for the CDR3: TGCGCCAGCAGCCCTACCTCCGGACAGTTATACGAGCAGTACTTC. Translated, it gives CASSPTSGQLYEQYF.

This chain joins TRBV11-2 and TRBJ2-3, with D tentatively TRBD2 (5 bases). The V and J ends lost 6 bases and 4 bases respectively, with 11 bases between them. The CDR3 runs 13 residues. Germline V gene sequence: CDR1 SGHAT, CDR2 FQNNGV. This chain's CDR3 is CASRTGISDTQYF. CDR3 nucleotide sequence: TGTGCCAGCAGGACCGGGATTTCAGATACGCAGTATTTT.

The sample holds a few counts of this clonotype. The chain joins TRBV24-1 to TRBJ2-3; 7 bases fit TRBD1. This CDR3 contains 17 residues. Unmatched junction bases numbered 11, after V lost 3 bases and J lost 3 bases. Germline V gene sequence: CDR1 KGHDR, CDR2 SFDVKD. The CDR3 nucleotides are TGTGCCACCAGTGATACCTGGGACAGAAAAGGGACAGATACGCAGTATTTT. This encodes CATSDTWDRKGTDTQYF.

This rearrangement joins TRBV20-1 to TRBJ2-3, with TRBD2 matching 10 bases. Trimming took 0 bases from V and 6 from J; bases not matched to a gene: 9. The germline V gene has CDR1 DFQATT and CDR2 SNEGSKA (reference sequence). This CDR3 is 16 amino acids long. CDR3 region: CSARDTSGVLADTQYF. CDR3 bases: TGCAGTGCTAGAGATACTAGCGGGGTTTTAGCTGATACGCAGTATTTT.

This sequence joins TRBV5-1 and TRBJ2-3; maybe TRBD2 (5 bases). Germline lookup yields CDR1 SGHRS and CDR2 YFSETQ. Trimming stripped 0 bases from V and 4 bases from J, with 9 bases between. The CDR3 runs 14 residues. For the CDR3, the DNA is TGCGCCAGCAGCTTGGGTCCGGGATCAGATACGCAGTATTTT. Encoded protein: CASSLGPGSDTQYF.

This chain uses TRBV12-2 with TRBJ2-5; the D segment call TRBD1 is taken from the table without a DNA check. TRBV12-2 constitutes a pseudogene. This CDR3 comprises 15 residues. This CDR3 reads CASRLARRQQETQYF. The CDR3 coding sequence is TGTGCAAGTCGCTTAGCGCGGAGACAGCAAGAGACCCAGTACTTC.

The chain uses TRBV25-1 and TRBJ1-6, with D maybe TRBD1 (6 bases). Trimming cost V 0 bases and J 6 bases, with 21 bases left between them. The CDR3 runs to 19 residues. Germline values: CDR1 MGHDK, CDR2 SYGVNS. For the CDR3, the DNA is TGTGCCAGCAGTGAATACATAGCGTCGGCCTCAGGGGCTAATTCACCCCTCCACTTT. Translation: CASSEYIASASGANSPLHF.

The V and J genes are TRBV20-1 and TRBJ2-1, with TRBD1 as a possible D gene (5 bases). The CDR3 contains 11 residues. Germline V gene sequence: CDR1 DFQATT, CDR2 SNEGSKA (reference sequence). The V gene lost 6 bases and the J gene lost 10 bases, with 13 bases spanning the gap. The CDR3 spells CSASPGNEQFF. CDR3 DNA sequence: TGCAGTGCGTCTCCAGGGAACGAGCAGTTCTTC.

The CDR3 loop reads CASSVDLSSGGNTIYF. DNA of the CDR3: TGTGCCAGCAGCGTAGACTTATCAAGTGGGGGAAACACCATATATTTT. The gene calls are TRBV9 and TRBJ1-3; D gene unclear. The length of the CDR3 is 16 residues. CDR1 and CDR2 from the germline V gene are SGDLS and YYNGEE. V gave up 0 bases and J gave up 4 bases, with 14 bases separating them.

The chain carries TRBV13 and TRBJ1-3; D is unclear. Germline assignment: CDR1 PRHDT and CDR2 FYEKMQ (reference sequence). Trimming left V 5 bases short and J 4 bases short, with 15 bases between. The CDR3 has 15 residues. The CDR3, as DNA: TGTGCCAGCAGCGGACCGGGATCGCAGGGAAACACCATATATTTT. It codes for CASSGPGSQGNTIYF. The whole variable domain, remainder taken from reference TRBV13 and TRBJ1-3, is AAGVIQSPRHLIKEKRETATLKCYPIPRHDTVYWYQQGPGQDPQFLISFYEKMQSDKGSIPDRFSAQQFSDYHSELNMSSLELGDSALYFCASSGPGSQGNTIYFGEGSWLTVV.

CDR3 bases: TGTGCCAGCCAAAGGGTTGAGACCCAGTACTTC. This codes for CASQRVETQYF. The rearrangement joins TRBV2 to TRBJ2-5, with D unresolved. Trimming took 8 bases from V and 5 from J, leaving 9 bases between them. CDR1 is SNHLY and CDR2 is FYNNEI in the germline V gene. The CDR3 sequence is 11 residues long.

The CDR3 DNA follows: TGCGCCAGCAGCTCGACAGGGTCCGAGCAGTACTTC. Encoded protein: CASSSTGSEQYF. The chain recombines TRBV5-1 with TRBJ2-7; 7 bases agree with TRBD1. Germline V gives CDR1 SGHRS, CDR2 YFSETQ. CDR3 size: 12 residues. The J segment lost 6 bases and the V segment lost 3 bases, leaving 3 bases of the junction unmatched. Filled out from reference TRBV5-1 and TRBJ2-7, the complete variable domain reads KAGVTQTPRYLIKTRGQQVTLSCSPISGHRSVSWYQQTPGQGLQFLFEYFSETQRNKGNFPGRFSGRQFSNSRSEMNVSTLELGDSALYLCASSSTGSEQYFGPGTRLTVT.

This clonotype was detected only a few times. The chain links TRBV29-1 to TRBJ2-5; D could derive from TRBD1 or TRBD2 (6 bases each). Germline-derived CDR1 and CDR2 are SQVTM and ANQGSEA. Trimming stripped 6 bases from V and 5 bases from J, with 19 bases between. CDR3 length: 14 amino acids. CDR3 in DNA: TGCAGCGTCGCAAAGTCAGGGGCGGGGGAGACCCAGTACTTC. Protein product: CSVAKSGAGETQYF. Supplemented by reference TRBV29-1 and TRBJ2-5, the full variable domain reads SAVISQKPSRDICQRGTSLTIQCQVDSQVTMMFWYRQQPGQSLTLIATANQGSEATYESGFVIDKFPISRPNLTFSTLTVSNMSPEDSSIYLCSVAKSGAGETQYFGPGTRLLVL.

The CDR3 region is CASSRGGQPQHF. CDR3 in DNA: TGTGCTAGTTCCAGGGGCGGCCAGCCCCAGCATTTT. This sequence joins TRBV12-5 and TRBJ1-5; a weak D match, TRBD1 (6 bases). V shed 8 bases and J shed 7 bases, with 12 bases lying between them. The germline V gene encodes CDR1 LGHNT and CDR2 FRNRAP. The CDR3 contains 12 residues. Based on the CDR3 plus reference TRBV12-5 and TRBJ1-5, the full variable domain is DARVTQTPRHKVTEMGQEVTMRCQPILGHNTVFWYRQTMMQGLELLAYFRNRAPLDDSGMPKDRFSAEMPDATLATLKIQPSEPRDSAVYFCASSRGGQPQHFGDGTRLSIL.

The chain joins TRBV20-1 to TRBJ2-5, with D possibly TRBD2 on 5 matching bases. This CDR3 comprises 14 residues. Trimming left V 3 bases short and J 2 bases short, with 13 bases between. Germline V gene sequence: CDR1 DFQATT, CDR2 SNEGSKA (reference sequence). CDR3 DNA: TGCAGTGCTAGCGAGACTACCCTACAAGAGACCCAGTACTTC. Protein product: CSASETTLQETQYF.

The chain combines TRBV3-1 with TRBJ2-4; D unresolved. The CDR3 contains 14 residues. In germline, CDR1 is LGHDT, CDR2 YNNKEL (reference sequence). Trimming cost V 1 base and J 3 bases, with 7 bases left between them. As DNA, the CDR3 is TGTGCCAGCAGCCAAGTTGGCTTCAAAAACATTCAGTACTTC. Residues: CASSQVGFKNIQYF.

This clonotype occurred a few times. V and J are TRBV10-3 and TRBJ2-7; 11 bases map to TRBD2. The CDR3 is 15 amino acids. Germline CDR1 ENHRY, CDR2 SYGVKD. Germline trimming cut 10 bases from V and 2 bases from J; bases unmatched to any gene: 10. CDR3 bases: TGTGCCACATTACCCGGGACTAGCGGTACCTACGAGCAGTACTTC. It yields the protein CATLPGTSGTYEQYF.

This clonotype showed up just a few times. The V gene is TRBV6-1, the J gene TRBJ2-1; TRBD1 is a possible D gene (5 bases). The V gene's germline CDR1 is MNHNS and CDR2 SASEGT. V lost 3 bases and J 2 bases, leaving 8 bases between the germline ends. This CDR3 region has 14 residues. The CDR3 DNA sequence: TGTGCCAGCAGTGACAGGGATCCCTACAATGAGCAGTTCTTC. Amino acids: CASSDRDPYNEQFF.